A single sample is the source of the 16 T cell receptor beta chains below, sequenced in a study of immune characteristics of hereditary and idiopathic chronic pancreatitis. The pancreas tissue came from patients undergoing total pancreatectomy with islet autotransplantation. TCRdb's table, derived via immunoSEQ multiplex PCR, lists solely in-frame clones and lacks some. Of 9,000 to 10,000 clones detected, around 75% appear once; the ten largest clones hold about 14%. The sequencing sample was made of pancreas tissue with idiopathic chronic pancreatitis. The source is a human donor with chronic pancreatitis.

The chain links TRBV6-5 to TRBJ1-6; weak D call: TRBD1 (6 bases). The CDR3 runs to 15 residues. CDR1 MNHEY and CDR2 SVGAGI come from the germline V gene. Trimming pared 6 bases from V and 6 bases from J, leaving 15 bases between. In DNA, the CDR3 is TGTGCCAGCAGGGAGAGGGGGGTGCGTAATTCACCCCTCCACTTT. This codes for CASRERGVRNSPLHF.

The CDR3 nucleotides read TGTGCCAGCAGCCTGAACGGACAGGGAGGGAACACTGAAGCTTTCTTT. Translation: CASSLNGQGGNTEAFF. The V call is TRBV7-9, the J call TRBJ1-1, with 8 positions matching TRBD1. The CDR3 has 16 residues. CDR1 is SEHNR and CDR2 is FQNEAQ in the germline V gene (reference sequence). The V segment lost 5 bases and the J segment 1 base; nucleotides outside the gene matches: 9.

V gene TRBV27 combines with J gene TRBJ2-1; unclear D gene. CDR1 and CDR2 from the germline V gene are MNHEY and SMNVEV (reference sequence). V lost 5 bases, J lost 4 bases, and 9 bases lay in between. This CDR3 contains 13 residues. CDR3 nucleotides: TGTGCCAGCAGTCCTCGGCCGTACAATGAGCAGTTCTTC. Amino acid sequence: CASSPRPYNEQFF.

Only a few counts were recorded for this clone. The CDR3 loop is CASSIQDRAQETQYF. CDR3 DNA sequence: TGTGCCAGTAGTATCCAGGACAGGGCACAAGAGACCCAGTACTTC. V and J are TRBV19 and TRBJ2-5, with 8 bases lining up with TRBD1. This CDR3 has 15 amino acids. J was trimmed by 2 bases and V by 3 bases; bases with no gene match: 5. Per germline, CDR1 LNHDA and CDR2 SQIVND (reference sequence).

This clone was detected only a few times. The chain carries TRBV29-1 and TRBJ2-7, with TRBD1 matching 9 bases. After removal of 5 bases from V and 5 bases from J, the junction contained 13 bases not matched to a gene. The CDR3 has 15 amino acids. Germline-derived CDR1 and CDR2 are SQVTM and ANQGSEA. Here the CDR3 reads CSVSAIPGTGNEQYF. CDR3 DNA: TGCAGCGTTTCCGCAATTCCCGGGACAGGGAACGAGCAGTACTTC.

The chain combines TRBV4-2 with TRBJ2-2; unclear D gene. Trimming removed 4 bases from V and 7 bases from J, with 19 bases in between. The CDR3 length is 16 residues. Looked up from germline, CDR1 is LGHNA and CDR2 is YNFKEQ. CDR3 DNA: TGTGCCAGCAGCCCCACGAGGAGCCGCCCCAGCGGGGAGCTGTTTTTT. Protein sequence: CASSPTRSRPSGELFF.

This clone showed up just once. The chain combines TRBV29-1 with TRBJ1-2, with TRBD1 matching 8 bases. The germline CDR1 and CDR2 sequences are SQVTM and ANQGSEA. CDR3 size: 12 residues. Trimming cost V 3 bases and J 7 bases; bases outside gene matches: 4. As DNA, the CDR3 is TGCAGCGTTGATTCAGGGGGCTTTGGCTACACCTTC. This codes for CSVDSGGFGYTF.

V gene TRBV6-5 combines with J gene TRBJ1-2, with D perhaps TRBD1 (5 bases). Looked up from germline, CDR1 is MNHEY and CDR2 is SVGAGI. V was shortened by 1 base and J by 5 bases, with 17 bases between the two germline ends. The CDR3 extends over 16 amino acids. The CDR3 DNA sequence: TGTGCCAGCAGTTACTACGATTCCGGGACCCTTTATGGCTACACCTTC. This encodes CASSYYDSGTLYGYTF.

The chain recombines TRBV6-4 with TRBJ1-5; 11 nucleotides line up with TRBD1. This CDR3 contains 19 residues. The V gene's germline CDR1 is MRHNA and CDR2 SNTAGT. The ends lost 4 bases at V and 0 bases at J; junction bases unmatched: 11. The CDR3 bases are TGTGCCAGCAGTGCCGCGGGACAGGGGGTACCTTATAGCAATCAGCCCCAGCATTTT. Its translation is CASSAAGQGVPYSNQPQHF.

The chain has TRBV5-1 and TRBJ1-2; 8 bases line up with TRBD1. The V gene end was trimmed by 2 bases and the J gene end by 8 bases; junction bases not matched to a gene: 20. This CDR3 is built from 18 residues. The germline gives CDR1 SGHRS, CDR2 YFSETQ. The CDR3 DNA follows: TGCGCCAGCAGCTTCGGTCATTCGGGACAGGCGGACTTGAGGGGCTACACCTTC. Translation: CASSFGHSGQADLRGYTF. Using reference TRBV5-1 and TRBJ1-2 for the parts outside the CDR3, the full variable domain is KAGVTQTPRYLIKTRGQQVTLSCSPISGHRSVSWYQQTPGQGLQFLFEYFSETQRNKGNFPGRFSGRQFSNSRSEMNVSTLELGDSALYLCASSFGHSGQADLRGYTFGSGTRLTVV.

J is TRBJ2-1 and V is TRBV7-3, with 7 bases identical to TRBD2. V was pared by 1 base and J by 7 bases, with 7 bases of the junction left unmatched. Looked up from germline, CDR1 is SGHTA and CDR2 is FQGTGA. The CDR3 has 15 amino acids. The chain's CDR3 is CASSLSGGFRNEQFF. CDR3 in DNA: TGTGCCAGCAGCTTAAGCGGGGGATTTCGTAATGAGCAGTTCTTC.

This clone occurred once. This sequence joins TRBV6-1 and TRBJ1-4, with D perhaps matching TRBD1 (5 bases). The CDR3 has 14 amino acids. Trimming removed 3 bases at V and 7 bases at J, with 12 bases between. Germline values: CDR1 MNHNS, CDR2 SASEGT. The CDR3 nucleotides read TGTGCCAGCAGTGATCGGTCAGGGATTGAAAAACTGTTTTTT. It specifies CASSDRSGIEKLFF.

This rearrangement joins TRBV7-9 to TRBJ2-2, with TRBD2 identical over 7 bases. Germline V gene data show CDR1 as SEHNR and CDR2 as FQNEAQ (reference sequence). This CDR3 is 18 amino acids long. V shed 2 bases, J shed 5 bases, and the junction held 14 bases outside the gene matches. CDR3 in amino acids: CASSLSLFGGTRTGELFF. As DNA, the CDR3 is TGTGCCAGCAGCTTATCTCTTTTCGGGGGGACGAGGACCGGGGAGCTGTTTTTT.

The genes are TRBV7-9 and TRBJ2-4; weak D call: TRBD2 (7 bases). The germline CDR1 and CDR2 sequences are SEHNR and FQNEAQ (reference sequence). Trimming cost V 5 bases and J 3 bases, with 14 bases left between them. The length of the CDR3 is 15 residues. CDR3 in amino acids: CASSVGASGKNIQYF. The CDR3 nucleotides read TGTGCCAGCAGCGTGGGGGCTAGCGGCAAAAACATTCAGTACTTC.

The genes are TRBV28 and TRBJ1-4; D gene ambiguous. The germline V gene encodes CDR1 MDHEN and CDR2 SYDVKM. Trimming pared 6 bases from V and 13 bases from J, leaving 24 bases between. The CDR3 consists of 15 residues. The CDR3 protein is CASSLDRTLGVGLFF. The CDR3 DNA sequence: TGTGCCAGCAGCTTAGACCGAACGCTAGGAGTGGGACTGTTTTTT. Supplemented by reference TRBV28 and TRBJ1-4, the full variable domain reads DVKVTQSSRYLVKRTGEKVFLECVQDMDHENMFWYRQDPGLGLRLIYFSYDVKMKEKGDIPEGYSVSREKKERFSLILESASTNQTSMYLCASSLDRTLGVGLFFGSGTQLSVL.

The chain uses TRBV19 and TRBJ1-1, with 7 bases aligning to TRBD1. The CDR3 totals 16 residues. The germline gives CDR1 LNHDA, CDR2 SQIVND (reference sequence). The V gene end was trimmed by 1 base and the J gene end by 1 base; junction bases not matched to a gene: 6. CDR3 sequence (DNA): TGTGCCAGTAGTATAGGCCGGGACAGATCGAACACTGAAGCTTTCTTT. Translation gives CASSIGRDRSNTEAFF. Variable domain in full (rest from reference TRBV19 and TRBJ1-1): DGGITQSPKYLFRKEGQNVTLSCEQNLNHDAMYWYRQDPGQGLRLIYYSQIVNDFQKGDIAEGYSVSREKKESFPLTVTSAQKNPTAFYLCASSIGRDRSNTEAFFGQGTRLTVV.